A single sample is the source of the 15 T cell receptor beta chains below, sequenced in a study of blood T cells in healthy people across ages. Then a second PCR, running about 6 to 12 cycles, was carried out with a sample-barcoded 5' primer and a J-beta primer mix. Each CDR3 protein gets one entry after TCRdb re-called the 5' RACE reads with MiXCR. This repertoire shows roughly 500,000 distinct CDR3 sequences, approximately 25% found once; its top ten account for around a sixth. Material: blood. The receptors originated from a woman in her sixties or seventies in good health.

The chain links TRBV6-1 to TRBJ2-5; D is ambiguous. V gave up 8 bases and J gave up 0 bases, with 10 bases separating them. Germline V gene data show CDR1 as MNHNS and CDR2 as SASEGT. The CDR3 loop spans 13 amino acids. CDR3 bases: TGTGCCAGCTGGTGGGGTAACCAAGAGACCCAGTACTTC. This codes for CASWWGNQETQYF.

The chain joins TRBV7-9 to TRBJ2-5; weak D call: TRBD1 (6 bases). This CDR3 spans 15 amino acids. Per the germline V gene, CDR1 is SEHNR and CDR2 is FQNEAQ (reference sequence). V lost 3 bases and J lost 4, with 15 bases in between. CDR3 nucleotides: TGTGCCAGCAGCTTTACCTCAGGGGTGCGAGAGACCCAGTACTTC. Amino acids: CASSFTSGVRETQYF.

The chain uses TRBV29-1 and TRBJ2-5; 7 bases map to TRBD1. The J call may be incorrect, as the DNA end agrees better with TRBJ2-7. CDR3 length: 14 amino acids. Germline CDR1 and CDR2: SQVTM and ANQGSEA. CDR3 in DNA: TGCAGCGTCCGAAGGGGGCTCGCCTCCTACGAGCAGTACTTC. Its translation: CSVRRGLASYEQYF.

The gene calls are TRBV7-3 and TRBJ2-1; D might be TRBD1 or TRBD2, each matching 5 bases. Trimming shortened V by 5 bases and J by 0 bases, and 14 bases separated the two germline ends. Looked up from germline, CDR1 is SGHTA and CDR2 is FQGTGA. The CDR3 sequence is 16 residues long. CDR3 sequence reads: CASSQVGTNSYNEQFF. CDR3 sequence (DNA): TGTGCCAGCAGCCAAGTCGGGACCAACTCCTACAATGAGCAGTTCTTC.

The genes are TRBV15 and TRBJ2-7; D gene uncertain. V was pared by 5 bases and J by 0 bases, with 11 bases between. Per germline, CDR1 LNHNV and CDR2 YYDKDF (reference sequence). CDR3 length equals 14 residues. CDR3 sequence (DNA): TGTGCCACCAGCGCCCGACAAGACTCCTACGAGCAGTACTTC. Encoded protein: CATSARQDSYEQYF.

The J gene is TRBJ1-1, the V gene TRBV30; D remains ambiguous. The CDR3 is made up of 10 amino acids. CDR1 is GTSNPN, CDR2 SVGIG, per germline (reference sequence). Trimming took 7 bases from V and 6 from J, leaving 9 bases between them. The CDR3 sequence: CASSRAEAFF. The CDR3 DNA is TGTGCCTCAAGTCGGGCTGAAGCTTTCTTT.

This clonotype was seen at least ten times. The chain is built from TRBV11-2 and TRBJ2-3, with unresolved D. This CDR3 region has 13 residues. Trimming cost V 3 bases and J 3 bases, with 7 bases left between them. Germline CDR1 is SGHAT and CDR2 is FQNNGV. In DNA, the CDR3 is TGTGCCAGCAGCTTGGATTTGACAGATACGCAGTATTTT. Protein: CASSLDLTDTQYF.

V is TRBV25-1 and J is TRBJ2-5, with TRBD2 as a possible D gene (5 bases). Trimming removed 3 bases from V and 2 bases from J, with 13 bases in between. The CDR3 runs 15 residues. CDR1 is MGHDK, CDR2 SYGVNS, per germline. CDR3 region: CASSDSRRTQETQYF. The CDR3 DNA follows: TGTGCCAGCAGTGACAGCAGGCGGACTCAAGAGACCCAGTACTTC.

This clonotype has just a few counts. The chain combines TRBV7-3 with TRBJ2-3, with D perhaps TRBD2 (6 bases). Trimming shortened V by 4 bases and J by 3 bases, and 11 bases separated the two germline ends. The germline gives CDR1 SGHTA, CDR2 FQGTGA. This CDR3 is 14 amino acids long. The chain's CDR3 is CASSWDSRTDTQYF. The DNA of the CDR3 is TGTGCCAGCAGCTGGGACTCTAGGACAGATACGCAGTATTTT.

The chain is built from TRBV5-1 and TRBJ2-3; D may correspond to TRBD1 or TRBD2 (5 bases each). V lost 0 bases and J lost 4, with 12 bases in between. Germline V gene data show CDR1 as SGHRS and CDR2 as YFSETQ. This CDR3 has 15 amino acids. For the CDR3, the DNA is TGCGCCAGCAGCTTGGGGGGGTTTAGGGCAGATACGCAGTATTTT. This encodes CASSLGGFRADTQYF.

This clonotype showed up just a few times. The rearrangement uses TRBV20-1 and TRBJ2-5; 11 bases fit TRBD2. Germline V lookup: CDR1 DFQATT, CDR2 SNEGSKA (reference sequence). V lost 3 bases to trimming and J lost 5 bases; unmatched junction nucleotides: 5. The CDR3 contains 14 residues. The CDR3 coding sequence is TGCAGTGCTAGTCCTAGCGGGGGGACGGAGACCCAGTACTTC. Its protein is CSASPSGGTETQYF.

This clonotype was detected ten times or more. The chain recombines TRBV10-3 with TRBJ2-5; the D gene is possibly TRBD2 (5 bases). The ends were cut back, 6 bases at V and 0 bases at J, with 5 bases in the middle. This CDR3 is built from 12 residues. The germline CDR1 and CDR2 sequences are ENHRY and SYGVKD. The CDR3 DNA is TGTGCCATCAGCGGGGACCAAGAGACCCAGTACTTC. Translation gives CAISGDQETQYF.

This clonotype was counted only a few times. J is TRBJ2-1 and V is TRBV2; D possibly corresponds to TRBD1 (5 bases). V dropped 4 bases and J dropped 2 bases, with 9 bases sitting between them. The length of the CDR3 is 14 residues. From germline, CDR1 is SNHLY and CDR2 FYNNEI. CDR3 DNA: TGTGCCAGCAGTGTTCAGGGAACCTACAATGAGCAGTTCTTC. It encodes CASSVQGTYNEQFF.

The DNA for the CDR3 is TGTGCCATCCGGGGACAGGGAGTTACCGGGGAGCTGTTTTTT. Translation: CAIRGQGVTGELFF. The chain recombines TRBV10-3 with TRBJ2-2; 9 bases are a match to TRBD1. Losses at the gene ends were 8 bases for V and 5 bases for J; bases not matched to a gene: 6. This CDR3 region has 14 residues. Per germline, CDR1 ENHRY and CDR2 SYGVKD.

The rearrangement joins TRBV5-1 to TRBJ2-1; D might be TRBD2 (7 bases). This CDR3 is built from 17 residues. Germline CDR1 is SGHRS and CDR2 is YFSETQ. The ends were cut back, 2 bases at V and 4 bases at J, with 19 bases in the middle. The chain's CDR3 is CASSFEGGPVQYNEQFF. The CDR3 region has the DNA TGCGCCAGCAGCTTCGAGGGGGGGCCGGTACAATACAATGAGCAGTTCTTC.